A single sample is the source of the 8 T cell receptor beta chains below, sequenced in a study of OX40 agonist ivuxolimab in advanced cancers. The assay was immunoSEQ multiplex PCR, and TCRdb's table has in-frame clones only and misses some. The sample carries 57,000 or so clones, 70% to 90% recorded once. Specimen: CD4+ or CD8+ T cells sorted from blood, collected in a trial of the OX40 agonist ivuxolimab. These TCRs come from an adult with an advanced solid tumor such as melanoma, head and neck, liver or kidney cancer.

This clone was picked up a small number of times. An end of the junction does not agree with germline; a read error may underlie this. CDR3 in DNA: TGTGCCAGCAGCTTTGAGTCCTCCGAGCAGTACTTC. Encoded protein: CASSFESSEQYF. The chain recombines TRBV7-9 with TRBJ2-7, with unresolved D. The CDR3 is 12 residues long. Germline assignment: CDR1 SEHNR and CDR2 FQNEAQ (reference sequence).

The chain links TRBV9 to TRBJ2-1; 7 nucleotides line up with TRBD2. The CDR3 is 16 amino acids. After removal of 0 bases from V and 5 bases from J, the junction contained 8 bases not matched to a gene. CDR1 and CDR2 from the germline V gene are SGDLS and YYNGEE. The CDR3 loop reads CASSVDGGGTDNEQFF. CDR3 in DNA: TGTGCCAGCAGCGTAGACGGGGGAGGGACCGACAATGAGCAGTTCTTC. Using reference TRBV9 and TRBJ2-1 for the parts outside the CDR3, the full variable domain is DSGVTQTPKHLITATGQRVTLRCSPRSGDLSVYWYQQSLDQGLQFLIQYYNGEERAKGNILERFSAQQFPDLHSELNLSSLELGDSALYFCASSVDGGGTDNEQFFGPGTRLTVL.

This sequence joins TRBV6-5 and TRBJ2-1; unclear D gene. The CDR3 contains 13 residues. Trimming stripped 4 bases from V and 10 bases from J, with 14 bases between. Germline-derived CDR1 and CDR2 are MNHEY and SVGAGI. The CDR3 region has the DNA TGTGCCAGCAGTTCGACCGGTTTTCTAGAGCAGTTCTTC. This translates into CASSSTGFLEQFF.

This clone has a single count. The chain has TRBV13 and TRBJ2-1; D is ambiguous. Germline-derived CDR1 and CDR2 are PRHDT and FYEKMQ (reference sequence). This CDR3 contains 16 residues. V was cut by 0 bases and J by 5 bases, with 14 bases left in between. CDR3 loop: CASSLGTVTRHNEQFF. CDR3 DNA: TGTGCCAGCAGCTTAGGTACTGTTACGAGGCACAATGAGCAGTTCTTC.

The gene calls are TRBV4-2 and TRBJ2-1; D is perhaps TRBD2 (5 bases). V shed 0 bases and J shed 9 bases, with 21 bases lying between them. This CDR3 spans 17 amino acids. Germline V gene sequence: CDR1 LGHNA, CDR2 YNFKEQ. CDR3 DNA: TGTGCCAGCAGCCAAGACTGGGAGACCAACCCCCCCAGTGAGCAGTTCTTC. It translates to CASSQDWETNPPSEQFF.

V is TRBV9 and J is TRBJ2-2; 7 bases line up with TRBD2. Germline V gives CDR1 SGDLS, CDR2 YYNGEE. V shed 0 bases and J 4 bases; nucleotides not matched to a gene: 0. The CDR3 has 14 residues. The CDR3 sequence is CASSVGGSTGELFF. The CDR3 DNA reads as TGTGCCAGCAGCGTAGGCGGGAGCACCGGGGAGCTGTTTTTT. Looking up the rest from reference TRBV9 and TRBJ2-2 gives the full variable domain: DSGVTQTPKHLITATGQRVTLRCSPRSGDLSVYWYQQSLDQGLQFLIQYYNGEERAKGNILERFSAQQFPDLHSELNLSSLELGDSALYFCASSVGGSTGELFFGEGSRLTVL.

The chain recombines TRBV10-3 with TRBJ2-7; 10 nucleotides agree with TRBD2. The trim removed 10 bases at V and 7 bases at J, leaving 10 bases unmatched. The CDR3 length is 13 residues. Germline-derived CDR1 and CDR2 are ENHRY and SYGVKD. The CDR3 region is CASGSGGIDEQYF. The CDR3 DNA reads as TGTGCCAGTGGTAGCGGGGGGATTGATGAGCAGTACTTC.

The gene calls are TRBV11-2 and TRBJ2-7; 9 bases agree with TRBD1. The CDR3 length is 14 residues. Looked up from germline, CDR1 is SGHAT and CDR2 is FQNNGV. V was pared by 4 bases and J by 4 bases, with 5 bases of the junction left unmatched. The CDR3 nucleotides read TGTGCCAGCAGCTCCCTGGGACAGGGTTACGAGCAGTACTTC. Residues: CASSSLGQGYEQYF.